These 29 T cell receptor beta chains share one sample of origin, sequenced in a study of cytomegalovirus exposure and HLA in healthy donors. A multiplex PCR was run with 60 Vbeta primers and 13 Jbeta primers. Repertoires were generated with immunoSEQ multiplex PCR, while TCRdb's copy carries only in-frame clones and drops some. The sample shows tens of thousands of clones, 75% to 85% of them seen only once. Input material: PBMCs. Receptor source: a man aged 25 to 45 in good health and CMV-seronegative.

In its sample, this clone was seen a few times. V usage is TRBV5-1 and J usage is TRBJ1-4, with 11 bases aligning to TRBD1. The CDR3 runs to 16 residues. Germline lookup yields CDR1 SGHRS and CDR2 YFSETQ. The V and J ends lost 3 bases and 4 bases, in that order; junction bases with no gene match: 5. In nucleotides, the CDR3 is TGCGCCAGCAGCTACGGACAGGGGGCCTTTAATGAAAAACTGTTTTTT. Translating it yields CASSYGQGAFNEKLFF.

The chain carries TRBV25-1 and TRBJ2-5; D ambiguous. The CDR3 length is 12 residues. Germline V gene lookup returns CDR1 MGHDK and CDR2 SYGVNS. V gave up 4 bases and J gave up 5 bases, with 8 bases separating them. Here the CDR3 DNA reads TGTGCCAGCAGTGGTGTCCCGGAGACCCAGTACTTC. Translated, it gives CASSGVPETQYF.

This chain's CDR3 is CASSESGVQETQYF. CDR3 DNA: TGTGCCAGCAGCGAAAGCGGGGTCCAAGAGACCCAGTACTTC. V and J are TRBV7-9 and TRBJ2-5; 7 bases line up with TRBD2. The germline CDR1 and CDR2 sequences are SEHNR and FQNEAQ (reference sequence). The V gene end was trimmed by 5 bases and the J gene end by 1 base; junction bases not matched to a gene: 4. This CDR3 contains 14 residues.

The J gene is TRBJ1-2, the V gene TRBV6-6, with D perhaps TRBD1 (5 bases). Germline V CDR1 and CDR2: MNHNY, SVGAGI (reference sequence). This CDR3 is 16 amino acids long. Trimming removed 2 bases from V and 2 bases from J, with 15 bases in between. The CDR3 coding sequence is TGTGCCAGCAGTTACGCGCAGGGCTCAGTCAACTATGGCTACACCTTC. Protein sequence: CASSYAQGSVNYGYTF.

The chain joins TRBV19 to TRBJ2-1; 7 nucleotides align to TRBD1. CDR1 and CDR2 from the germline V gene are LNHDA and SQIVND (reference sequence). J lost 9 bases, V lost 5 bases, and 13 bases had no gene match. The CDR3 has 15 residues. DNA of the CDR3: TGTGCCAGTAGTCCGACAGGGAGCTTTTTTAGTGAGCAGTTCTTC. Amino acids: CASSPTGSFFSEQFF.

The chain has TRBV6-6 and TRBJ1-5, with unresolved D. Germline CDR1 MNHNY, CDR2 SVGAGI (reference sequence). Between the trimmed V and J ends, which lost 8 bases and 9 bases, there was a span of 20 bases. The CDR3 covers 14 residues. CDR3 protein: CASAAPGSDRPQHF. In DNA, the CDR3 is TGTGCCAGCGCCGCACCGGGGAGCGATCGGCCCCAGCATTTT.

The sample holds a few counts of this clone. The V and J genes are TRBV5-6 and TRBJ1-1; TRBD1 might be the D (5 bases). This CDR3 spans 14 amino acids. Germline V gene lookup returns CDR1 SGHDT and CDR2 YYEEEE. V dropped 0 bases and J dropped 2 bases, with 8 bases sitting between them. The CDR3 bases are TGTGCCAGCAGCTTGGGGGGCCATAACACTGAAGCTTTCTTT. It encodes CASSLGGHNTEAFF.

The V call is TRBV12-5, the J call TRBJ2-7; the match to TRBD1 covers 9 bases. Per germline, CDR1 LGHNT and CDR2 FRNRAP. This CDR3 is 17 amino acids long. With V trimmed by 1 base and J by 2 bases, 9 bases remained unmatched. In DNA form, the CDR3 reads TGTGCTAGTGGTTTGGCCCCTCCGGGACAGGGTCCCTACGAGCAGTACTTC. Amino acids: CASGLAPPGQGPYEQYF.

The chain links TRBV18 to TRBJ2-3; D perhaps matches TRBD1 (5 bases). Germline lookup yields CDR1 KGHSH and CDR2 LQKENI. V shed 3 bases and J shed 1 base, with 11 bases lying between them. The CDR3 sequence is 15 residues long. The CDR3 coding sequence is TGTGCCAGCTCACCGTTAGGGGATGGCACAGATACGCAGTATTTT. Amino acid sequence: CASSPLGDGTDTQYF.

The genes are TRBV11-2 and TRBJ2-3; D is unresolved. The V and J ends lost 2 bases and 11 bases respectively, with 8 bases between them. CDR1 SGHAT and CDR2 FQNNGV come from the germline V gene. The CDR3 runs 11 residues. The CDR3 sequence is CASSLFEEQYF. The CDR3 DNA reads TGTGCCAGCAGCTTATTCGAGGAGCAGTATTTT. Full variable domain (missing parts from reference TRBV11-2 and TRBJ2-3): EAGVAQSPRYKIIEKRQSVAFWCNPISGHATLYWYQQILGQGPKLLIQFQNNGVVDDSQLPKDRFSAERLKGVDSTLKIQPAKLEDSAVYLCASSLFEEQYFGPGTRLTVL.

J is TRBJ2-7 and V is TRBV27, with D unresolved. In germline, CDR1 is MNHEY, CDR2 SMNVEV (reference sequence). V lost 2 bases and J lost 0, with 8 bases in between. The CDR3 has 14 residues. CDR3 amino acids: CASSLALSSYEQYF. The CDR3 DNA reads as TGTGCCAGCAGTTTAGCGCTGAGCTCCTACGAGCAGTACTTC.

The CDR3 reads CASSHRSSGNTIYF. Written as DNA, the CDR3 is TGTGCCAGTAGTCACAGAAGCTCTGGAAACACCATATATTTT. V is TRBV19 and J is TRBJ1-3; D is uncertain. The CDR3 sequence is 14 residues long. V was clipped by 5 bases and J by 0 bases, with 8 bases between them. Germline V gene data show CDR1 as LNHDA and CDR2 as SQIVND (reference sequence).

The genes are TRBV11-2 and TRBJ2-1, with D possibly TRBD2 on 6 matching bases. The CDR3 contains 14 residues. Trimming shortened V by 0 bases and J by 7 bases, and 10 bases separated the two germline ends. The germline gives CDR1 SGHAT, CDR2 FQNNGV. As DNA, the CDR3 is TGTGCCAGCAGCTTAGATCTGCGGGATAATGAGCAGTTCTTC. Encoded protein: CASSLDLRDNEQFF.

The chain couples TRBV5-6 to TRBJ1-1; perhaps TRBD1 as D (6 bases). Deletions cut 2 bases from V and 5 bases from J, with 19 bases between. CDR3 size: 16 residues. CDR1 is SGHDT, CDR2 YYEEEE, per germline. CDR3 sequence (DNA): TGTGCCAGCAGCTTTAACAGGGTCTTTTTGATTACTGAAGCTTTCTTT. It translates to CASSFNRVFLITEAFF.

The chain has TRBV11-2 and TRBJ2-2, with TRBD1 matching over 10 bases. CDR3 size: 17 residues. In germline, CDR1 is SGHAT, CDR2 FQNNGV. Trimming at V came to 5 bases and at J to 6 bases, leaving 12 bases not matched to a gene. The CDR3 DNA reads as TGTGCCAGCAGCGAAGGGACAGGGGCGATCCTCGCCGGGGAGCTGTTTTTT. This gives the protein CASSEGTGAILAGELFF.

The chain recombines TRBV7-8 with TRBJ1-5; 8 positions match TRBD1. Looked up from germline, CDR1 is SGHVS and CDR2 is FQNEAQ. V was pared by 3 bases and J by 5 bases, with 6 bases of the junction left unmatched. This CDR3 has 15 amino acids. The CDR3 sequence: CASSFGTGMDQPQHF. The CDR3 DNA follows: TGTGCCAGCAGCTTCGGGACAGGAATGGATCAGCCCCAGCATTTT.

V and J are TRBV4-1 and TRBJ1-5; D is ambiguous. The CDR3 sequence is 15 residues long. The ends were cut back, 1 base at V and 0 bases at J, with 7 bases in the middle. Germline CDR1 MGHRA, CDR2 YSYEKL. In nucleotides, the CDR3 is TGCGCCAGCAGCCAAGGTCCCCTTAGCAATCAGCCCCAGCATTTT. It specifies CASSQGPLSNQPQHF.

The V gene is TRBV19, the J gene TRBJ1-4, with D perhaps matching TRBD1 (5 bases). CDR1 and CDR2 (germline): LNHDA, SQIVND (reference sequence). Deletions cut 2 bases from V and 8 bases from J, with 15 bases between. CDR3 size: 15 residues. The CDR3 sequence is CASSILAGRGEKLFF. The CDR3 DNA is TGTGCCAGTAGTATATTGGCAGGGAGGGGAGAAAAACTGTTTTTT.

This clone has more than one count but fewer than ten. The rearrangement uses TRBV7-8 and TRBJ2-7, with D unclear. The CDR3 contains 13 residues. V lost 1 base and J lost 3, with 7 bases in between. In germline, CDR1 is SGHVS, CDR2 FQNEAQ. In DNA form, the CDR3 reads TGTGCCAGCAGCTTAGAGCCCGACTACGAGCAGTACTTC. Its protein is CASSLEPDYEQYF. Drawing the rest from reference TRBV7-8 and TRBJ2-7, the complete variable domain is GAGVSQSPRYKVAKRGQDVALRCDPISGHVSLFWYQQALGQGPEFLTYFQNEAQLDKSGLPSDRFFAERPEGSVSTLKIQRTQQEDSAVYLCASSLEPDYEQYFGPGTRLTVT.

The chain combines TRBV4-3 with TRBJ1-4; D is possibly TRBD1 (6 bases). V was clipped by 1 base and J by 5 bases, with 17 bases between them. The CDR3 is 17 residues long. CDR1 is LGHNA, CDR2 YSLEER, per germline. CDR3 DNA sequence: TGCGCCAGCAGCCAAGCCAACCCAGGGGTAGCGAATGAAAAACTGTTTTTT. Its protein is CASSQANPGVANEKLFF.

V and J are TRBV18 and TRBJ2-7; 7 bases are shared with TRBD1. V shed 5 bases, J shed 5 bases, and the junction held 12 bases outside the gene matches. This CDR3 contains 15 residues. Germline V gives CDR1 KGHSH, CDR2 LQKENI. DNA of the CDR3: TGTGCCAGCTCATTTATTCAGGGTCAGGGGGACGAGCAGTACTTC. Translating gives CASSFIQGQGDEQYF.

This clone was recorded once. V and J are TRBV9 and TRBJ2-2; possible D gene TRBD1, 6 bases. V lost 3 bases, J lost 2 bases, and 11 bases lay in between. The germline CDR1 and CDR2 sequences are SGDLS and YYNGEE. The CDR3 contains 15 residues. The CDR3 is CASSAGTTNTGELFF. Here the CDR3 DNA reads TGTGCCAGCAGCGCCGGGACAACTAACACCGGGGAGCTGTTTTTT.

CDR3 in amino acids: CASSSAGGGGETQYF. Here the CDR3 DNA reads TGTGCCAGCAGCTCCGCGGGGGGCGGAGGGGAGACCCAGTACTTC. The rearrangement joins TRBV7-7 to TRBJ2-5; 8 nucleotides agree with TRBD2. With 4 bases clipped from V and 5 bases from J, the junction kept 9 bases outside the gene matches. The CDR3 has 15 residues. CDR1 is SSHAT, CDR2 FNYEAQ, per germline (reference sequence).

The chain uses TRBV7-9 and TRBJ2-3; the D gene is possibly TRBD2 (6 bases). Deletions cut 7 bases from V and 0 bases from J, with 11 bases between. The CDR3 has 14 residues. CDR1 is SEHNR and CDR2 is FQNEAQ in the germline V gene (reference sequence). CDR3 coding DNA: TGTGCCAGCAACACGGGGGTTAGCACAGATACGCAGTATTTT. Amino acids: CASNTGVSTDTQYF.

CDR3 nucleotide sequence: TGCGCCAGCAGCCAATCTAGGAACCACGAGCAGTACTTC. This translates into CASSQSRNHEQYF. This sequence joins TRBV4-1 and TRBJ2-7; no definite D call. The germline CDR1 and CDR2 sequences are MGHRA and YSYEKL. This CDR3 contains 13 residues. Trimming shortened V by 2 bases and J by 5 bases, and 10 bases separated the two germline ends.

CDR3 sequence: CAWSFGTGSYEQYF. CDR3 sequence (DNA): TGTGCCTGGAGCTTCGGGACAGGCTCCTACGAGCAGTACTTC. This chain joins TRBV30 and TRBJ2-7; TRBD1 aligns across 8 bases. The CDR3 length is 14 residues. J gave up 0 bases and V 3 bases, and 4 bases lay outside the gene matches. CDR1 GTSNPN and CDR2 SVGIG come from the germline V gene (reference sequence).

This clone was picked up a small number of times. J is TRBJ1-4 and V is TRBV9, with D tentatively TRBD1 (6 bases). V was clipped by 0 bases and J by 11 bases, with 14 bases between them. This CDR3 contains 14 residues. Germline loops: CDR1 SGDLS, CDR2 YYNGEE. The CDR3 DNA is TGTGCCAGCAGCGTAGACCCCACAGGGCACAAACTGTTTTTT. Translation gives CASSVDPTGHKLFF.

The chain joins TRBV6-6 to TRBJ2-7, with D possibly being TRBD1 (6 bases). The CDR3 is 12 residues long. Germline CDR1 MNHNY, CDR2 SVGAGI (reference sequence). The germline V and J ends were trimmed by 11 bases and 0 bases, with 11 bases remaining between them. The CDR3 here is CAGGGRSYEQYF. CDR3 bases: TGTGCCGGGGGCGGACGCTCCTACGAGCAGTACTTC.

This chain links TRBV2 with TRBJ2-7; TRBD1 agrees at 10 bases. The CDR3 has 15 amino acids. Germline V gene data show CDR1 as SNHLY and CDR2 as FYNNEI. The J segment lost 5 bases and the V segment lost 5 bases, leaving 9 bases of the junction unmatched. In nucleotides, the CDR3 is TGTGCCAGCAGTTACTCCGGGACAGGGGCCCACGAGCAGTACTTC. It specifies CASSYSGTGAHEQYF.